This T cell receptor (beta chain) stems from a study of blood T cell repertoires in COVID-19 (dated by TCRdb to 2020 to 2022). At the level of the whole study: Samples from collaborators originated in the United States, Italy and Spain and spanned both the acute and convalescent phases of COVID-19. Nearly every sample came with metadata listing a de-identified subject ID, COVID-19 status, age in years and sex. The samples were drawn from two sources: the first 160 participants of the ongoing ImmuneRACE study, and some 1,300 subjects contributed by 6 global collaborators. The prospective study material was composed of cDNA or gDNA derived from T cells, B-cell-depleted T cells, or PBMCs. Deeply sampled blood TCRbeta repertoires from subjects exposed to, actively infected with, or recovered from COVID-19 were included in the dataset. Where available, HLA class I and class II types were taken from metadata supplied by the sample provider and were not determined by assay-based typing. The repertoires were made available in a free public database intended to serve as a resource for research on the immune response to SARS-CoV-2.

The paper as a whole reports these results and caveats: The quantity of clinical and demographic metadata differed by source and by participant and was supplied without curation.

The germline V end is reduced by 1 base and the J end by 3 bases; junction bases left unmatched: 5. The germline V gene gives CDR1 as MNHNS and CDR2 as SASEGT. Including the terminal cysteine and phenylalanine, the CDR3 comprises 15 residues. The retained sequence is limited to the CDR3, 45 bases, with the frame set at the first base. Whole blood was collected in K2EDTA tubes by collaborating institutions according to the institutions' own protocols. Collaborator samples were shipped for TCRbeta analysis as frozen whole blood, isolated PBMCs, or DNA extracted from either sample type. The immunoSEQ Assay, a bias-controlled multiplex PCR, was used to amplify TCRbeta CDR3 regions from genomic DNA. In the authors' own workflow: Nucleated cell counts per sample were estimated from amplification of reference gene primers within the assay. To quantify the absolute abundance of each unique TCRbeta CDR3 rearrangement, sequence reads were collapsed and filtered. For each sample, productive Simpson clonality was calculated as the square root of Simpson's diversity index across productive rearrangements. The source is immuneACCESS, and TCRdb retained only in-frame sequences with V and J called. Part of the clones is not carried over; for the studies checked, unresolved V genes explain less than half of this, and the remainder is unexplained. D and trimming come from the DNA, and the V and J calls and clone size come from that table. The sample yields approximately 120,000 clones; about 87% were counted once. Together, the top ten hold approximately 7% of the sample.

Details on this clone: It has no known antigen specificity. Qualities for individual bases were not recorded, and no much larger clone is one base off.

This sequence originates from a woman between 50 and 59 years old with acute or convalescent COVID-19. The sequenced sample was peripheral blood. The chain was built from TRBV6-1 and TRBJ2-7; TRBD1 aligns with 8 central bases. The CDR3 region has the sequence CASSEGGTGIYEQYF. The nucleotide sequence reads as follows: TGTGCCAGCAGTGAAGGGGGGACAGGTATCTACGAGCAGTACTTC.